The T cell receptor beta chain described here comes from a study of shared clonotypes between healthy human individuals. Study findings and constraints: Sequencing of the sorted subsets was shown by rarefaction to be incomplete despite large depth.

The CDR3 is made up of 11 amino acids. Germline loops: CDR1 GTSNPN, CDR2 SVGIG (reference sequence). V shed 0 bases and J shed 8 bases, with 7 bases lying between them. Here immunoSEQ multiplex PCR was the method, and the copy in TCRdb shows in-frame clones only, minus some. The sample carries fewer than 130,000 clones, 65% to 75% recorded once. This clone was counted a few times. Its target is unknown. The same CDR3 arises from other DNA sequences in this sample as well. This receptor was identified in a woman aged 30 to 39 in good health. The V call is TRBV30, the J call TRBJ1-1; no definite D call. The sequencing sample was made of memory CD8+ T cells sorted from blood. Subset here: CD45RO+ cells pooled with CCR7-negative TemRA cells. The CDR3 coding sequence is TGTGCCTGGAGTGTTTTACAGGAAGCTTTCTTT. It translates to CAWSVLQEAFF.